This section outlines one T cell receptor (beta chain) sequence together with its context. The sample is drawn from a study of blood T cell repertoires in COVID-19. Study as a whole: The origin of the acute and convalescent COVID-19 samples was the United States, Italy and Spain. In each case, the material was cDNA or gDNA derived from T cells, B-cell-depleted T cells, or PBMCs.

CDR1 is KGHSH and CDR2 is LQKENI in the germline V gene. This CDR3 contains 14 residues. Trimming took 1 base from V and 3 from J; bases not matched to a gene: 0. In the original workflow: Using reference gene primer amplification, nucleated cell counts were estimated. Profiled with immunoSEQ multiplex PCR; TCRdb holds only in-frame clones, not every one. The V and J calls and the clone size are those of that table, but D and trimming were determined from the DNA. Altogether about 110,000 clones are present, 70% to 90% being singletons, with the ten largest covering around 4.9%. This TCR came from a human donor in a cohort sampled during active COVID-19. This sequence joins TRBV18 and TRBJ1-1, with TRBD1 matching over 9 bases. Sample: peripheral blood. In DNA, the CDR3 is TGTGCCAGCTCACCACGGGACAGGGACACTGAAGCTTTCTTT. This encodes CASSPRDRDTEAFF.